Following are 18 T cell receptor beta chains from one sample sequenced in a study of blood T cell repertoires in COVID-19. Assay: immunoSEQ multiplex PCR; the TCRdb copy retains only in-frame clones and omits some. The sample holds around 94,000 clones, around 90% seen once. The sample comprised peripheral blood. All receptors come from a man in his fifties with active COVID-19.

This chain connects TRBV7-2 to TRBJ1-2; D is ambiguous. Per germline, CDR1 SGHTA and CDR2 FQGNSA. CDR3 length: 14 amino acids. The V end lost 2 bases, the J end lost 7 bases, and 14 bases lay between the germline ends. The CDR3 sequence is CASSLTREGGGYTF. As DNA, the CDR3 is TGTGCCAGCAGCTTAACTCGGGAAGGAGGTGGCTACACCTTC.

The rearrangement links TRBV6-5 to TRBJ1-2; D is unclear. Germline lookup yields CDR1 MNHEY and CDR2 SVGAGI. The V and J ends lost 7 bases and 8 bases respectively, with 14 bases between them. This CDR3 contains 12 residues. This CDR3 is CASNRLGGGYTF. The DNA of the CDR3 is TGTGCCAGCAACCGACTAGGCGGGGGCTACACCTTC.

A remark on this clone: Germline and junction disagree at one end, which may indicate a read error. The V call is TRBV3-1 (or the pseudogene TRBV3-2), the J call TRBJ2-1; TRBD1 is a possible D gene (5 bases). Germline CDR1 and CDR2: LGHDT and YNNKEL (reference sequence). The CDR3 consists of 14 residues. The CDR3 region is CASSPTTEGHSTIF. In nucleotides, the CDR3 is TGTGCCAGCAGCCCTACCACCGAAGGACACTCCACGATCTTC.

This sequence joins TRBV7-9 and TRBJ1-3; D is perhaps TRBD1 (5 bases). CDR3 size: 13 residues. V dropped 5 bases and J dropped 5 bases, with 10 bases sitting between them. The V gene's germline CDR1 is SEHNR and CDR2 FQNEAQ (reference sequence). The CDR3: CASSRGHRNTIYF. Written as DNA, the CDR3 is TGTGCCAGCAGCCGCGGACATCGAAACACCATATATTTT.

The genes are TRBV11-3 and TRBJ2-7; 9 bases map to TRBD1. The J segment lost 0 bases and the V segment lost 5 bases, leaving 5 bases of the junction unmatched. The CDR3 extends over 15 amino acids. Looked up from germline, CDR1 is SGHNT and CDR2 is YENEEA. CDR3 coding DNA: TGTGCCAGCAGCCGCGGACAGGGGCGCTCCTACGAGCAGTACTTC. Protein: CASSRGQGRSYEQYF.

V gene TRBV7-2 combines with J gene TRBJ1-3; weak D call: TRBD1 (6 bases). V was pared by 6 bases and J by 1 base, with 13 bases between. Germline CDR1 reads SGHTA; CDR2 reads FQGNSA. The CDR3 is 15 residues long. CDR3 bases: TGTGCCAGCAGTTGGACAGTCGGGTCTGGAAACACCATATATTTT. Amino acid sequence: CASSWTVGSGNTIYF.

The chain joins TRBV5-1 to TRBJ2-3; no reliable D call. Germline values: CDR1 SGHRS, CDR2 YFSETQ. V lost 0 bases and J 6 bases, leaving 11 bases between the germline ends. CDR3 length equals 14 residues. The chain's CDR3 is CASSLGLPEDTQYF. The CDR3 nucleotides read TGCGCCAGCAGCTTGGGCCTCCCGGAGGATACGCAGTATTTT.

This chain connects TRBV11-2 to TRBJ2-3; 8 bases match TRBD2. The CDR3 loop spans 19 amino acids. J lost 7 bases, V lost 5 bases, and 23 bases had no gene match. The germline gives CDR1 SGHAT, CDR2 FQNNGV. DNA for the CDR3: TGTGCCAGCAGCCCAGGGAGCCAGCGGGGGCCACCAAAATACCATACGCAGTATTTT. Protein sequence: CASSPGSQRGPPKYHTQYF.

The chain couples TRBV7-8 to TRBJ2-2; 9 nucleotides align to TRBD2. The germline V gene encodes CDR1 SGHVS and CDR2 FQNEAQ. V shed 0 bases and J 4 bases; nucleotides not matched to a gene: 9. This CDR3 is 18 amino acids long. The CDR3 protein is CASSLAPPGLAATGELFF. Here the CDR3 DNA reads TGTGCCAGCAGCTTAGCCCCTCCGGGACTAGCAGCCACCGGGGAGCTGTTTTTT.

The chain joins TRBV6-5 to TRBJ2-1, with D maybe TRBD1 (6 bases). The CDR3 runs to 14 residues. V was clipped by 2 bases and J by 8 bases, with 13 bases between them. The V gene's germline CDR1 is MNHEY and CDR2 SVGAGI. The CDR3 sequence: CASSYTTRGDEQFF. In DNA, the CDR3 is TGTGCCAGCAGTTACACCACCAGGGGCGATGAGCAGTTCTTC.

This sequence joins TRBV10-3 and TRBJ1-6, with 9 nucleotides matching TRBD1. The CDR3 length is 16 residues. Germline CDR1 ENHRY, CDR2 SYGVKD. Unmatched junction bases numbered 8, after V lost 2 bases and J lost 9 bases. CDR3 in amino acids: CAISEPQTGGSSPLHF. DNA for the CDR3: TGTGCCATCAGTGAGCCACAAACAGGGGGCAGTTCACCCCTCCACTTT.

This clone was seen only once. The chain combines TRBV6-5 with TRBJ2-1, with 10 bases lining up with TRBD2. CDR1 and CDR2 (germline): MNHEY, SVGAGI. The V gene end was trimmed by 5 bases and the J gene end by 6 bases; junction bases not matched to a gene: 7. The CDR3 sequence is 15 residues long. In nucleotides, the CDR3 is TGTGCCAGCAGTCCACTAGCGGGGCCTGCCAATGAGCAGTTCTTC. It is translated as CASSPLAGPANEQFF.

The chain uses TRBV9 and TRBJ1-3; perhaps TRBD1 as D (6 bases). The CDR3 consists of 15 residues. Per the germline V gene, CDR1 is SGDLS and CDR2 is YYNGEE. The ends were cut back, 3 bases at V and 1 base at J, with 11 bases in the middle. This CDR3 is CASSGRGGSGNTIYF. As DNA, the CDR3 is TGTGCCAGCAGCGGGAGGGGGGGATCTGGAAACACCATATATTTT.

The chain carries TRBV19 and TRBJ1-1, with D possibly matching TRBD1 (6 bases). Trimming stripped 7 bases from V and 5 bases from J, with 20 bases between. The CDR3 runs 15 residues. CDR1 and CDR2 from the germline V gene are LNHDA and SQIVND (reference sequence). This CDR3 is CASTDPAGGRTEAFF. The CDR3 DNA reads as TGTGCCAGTACCGACCCGGCGGGGGGCAGGACTGAAGCTTTCTTT.

This clone was seen only a few times. V gene TRBV7-8 combines with J gene TRBJ1-2, with D unresolved. Germline CDR1 reads SGHVS; CDR2 reads FQNEAQ. The CDR3 consists of 13 residues. The V end lost 5 bases, the J end lost 4 bases, and 11 bases lay between the germline ends. CDR3 amino acids: CASSPAVAYGYTF. CDR3 DNA sequence: TGTGCCAGCAGCCCAGCGGTGGCCTATGGCTACACCTTC. Full variable domain (rest looked up from reference TRBV7-8 and TRBJ1-2): GAGVSQSPRYKVAKRGQDVALRCDPISGHVSLFWYQQALGQGPEFLTYFQNEAQLDKSGLPSDRFFAERPEGSVSTLKIQRTQQEDSAVYLCASSPAVAYGYTFGSGTRLTVV.

The rearrangement joins TRBV9 to TRBJ2-1, with D possibly TRBD1 on 6 matching bases. Trimming took off 2 bases at V and 10 bases at J, with 13 bases between the two ends. Germline CDR1 and CDR2: SGDLS and YYNGEE. This CDR3 region has 13 residues. The CDR3 nucleotides are TGTGCCAGCAGCGTCTCTGGGGGCGGGGAGCAGTTCTTC. As protein: CASSVSGGGEQFF.

This chain connects TRBV6-4 to TRBJ2-3, with D unclear. The ends were cut back, 3 bases at V and 0 bases at J, with 10 bases in the middle. Germline V gene lookup returns CDR1 MRHNA and CDR2 SNTAGT. The CDR3 totals 15 residues. The chain's CDR3 is CASSENGASTDTQYF. In DNA form, the CDR3 reads TGTGCCAGCAGTGAAAACGGAGCTAGCACAGATACGCAGTATTTT.

This chain uses TRBV5-4 with TRBJ1-2; D perhaps matches TRBD1 (6 bases). Germline loops: CDR1 SGHNT, CDR2 YYREEE (reference sequence). Trimming stripped 1 base from V and 6 bases from J, with 10 bases between. The CDR3 is 13 residues long. CDR3 sequence: CASSLQGRDGYTF. The CDR3 DNA is TGTGCCAGCAGCTTGCAGGGGAGGGATGGCTACACCTTC. Using reference TRBV5-4 and TRBJ1-2 for the parts outside the CDR3, the full variable domain is ETGVTQSPTHLIKTRGQQVTLRCSSQSGHNTVSWYQQALGQGPQFIFQYYREEENGRGNFPPRFSGLQFPNYSSELNVNALELDDSALYLCASSLQGRDGYTFGSGTRLTVV.